This TCR beta chain was documented in a study of cytomegalovirus exposure and HLA in healthy donors (dated by TCRdb to about 2017). Background on the whole study: In an earlier analysis of 550 to 750 of the donors, around 300 Gb of sequence data and approximately 100 million unique TCR beta sequences from roughly 190 million T cells were reported. Every repertoire in the discovery cohort had been generated on one and the same sequencing platform. Because of strong linkage in the cohort, roughly five DR-DQ haplotypes were treated as single units for association and clustering. Among about 360 genotyped donors of the cohort, an average of approximately 230,000 unique TCR beta nucleotide sequences were sequenced per donor, around 20% of them non-productive. The T cell repertoires of 666 subjects were profiled by immunosequencing and related to cytomegalovirus serostatus. HLA typing covered class I and class II loci at four-digit resolution. The study was designed to test whether signatures of past pathogen exposure could be identified by cataloging public T cell receptors. A later genetic analysis took genome-wide SNP genotypes for 398 of the 666 donors and used that subset as a discovery cohort. Among the roughly 370 genotyped donors, around 79% belonged to the genetic ancestry cluster associated with self-reported Caucasian donors. Around 330 gigabases of sequencing data and around 80 million unique TCR sequences made up an early release that covered several hundred HLA-typed donors. Typing coverage varied by locus: roughly 629-640 donors for A, B, C, DRB1 and DQB1; roughly 560 for DQA1; 606 for DPA1; under 490 for DPB1. A later analysis re-analyzed previously published TCR beta repertoires from roughly 600 donors and added high-resolution HLA genotyping to study TCR occurrence patterns. Donor age, sex, ethnicity and CMV serostatus were compiled alongside the repertoire data. In an earlier analysis of more than 550 of the donors, high-throughput TCR beta sequencing was used to judge whether each TCR beta V gene segment behaved as functional or pseudogenic. A separate validation cohort of roughly 110 different subjects was used in addition to the approximately 640-subject first cohort. To predict cytomegalovirus infection status, the study combined high-throughput TCR immunosequencing, statistical association of individual TCRs with disease status, and machine learning. Rather than drawing on any new phenotypic data, the later analysis identified candidate immune exposures from TCR beta sequences and the way those sequences occurred across donors.

The cohort was made up of 500 to 800 healthy bone marrow donors. At the time of sampling, every cohort member was nominally healthy, though immune exposures that went unrecorded were likely present. The donor was CMV seronegative and was included in the group of a few hundred seronegative cohort members. Each donor provided a peripheral blood sample, and peripheral blood mononuclear cells were used for TCR beta sequencing. The Qiagen DNeasy Blood Extraction Kit was used to extract genomic DNA from the blood cell samples. The method behind the library was the immunoSEQ multiplex PCR assay. The multiplex PCR relied on a mix of 60 forward primers for TCR Vbeta segments and 13 reverse primers for TCR Jbeta segments. The CDR3 region of rearranged TCR beta genes was amplified from genomic DNA by a multiplex PCR assay. Amplified TCR beta libraries were sequenced as 87-base-pair reads on the Illumina HiSeq System. The study's own analysis went as follows. In a later analysis, 70 million to 95 million unique TCR beta chains were counted across the roughly 610 repertoires, and approximately 11 million of these chains were shared by at least two donors. Raw reads were error-corrected and collapsed into unique sequences by a nearest-neighbor algorithm in which closely related sequences were merged to remove PCR and sequencing errors. CDR3 sequences were aligned to IMGT reference sequences to assign V, D and J gene segments. For a sequence to be retained, a match of at least six nucleotides to both a V gene segment and a J gene segment was required. Rearrangements were called productive when the CDR3 lacked stop codons and stayed in frame with V and J; all others were non-productive. CDR3 was defined according to IMGT convention as the region running from the second conserved V-encoded cysteine to the conserved J-encoded phenylalanine. The earlier analysis of about 530 of the donors excluded any sequence lacking an unambiguous match to a single V gene segment. An earlier analysis of fewer than 750 of the donors called V segments functional above 56.7% productive rearrangements and segregating when the between-donor standard deviation exceeded 5%. A statistical classification framework was built to diagnose cytomegalovirus status from the catalog of TCR beta chain sequences. V and J gene assignment, in a later analysis, came from comparing TCR nucleotide sequences with IMGT/GENE-DB human TR gene sequences. A later analysis assigned CDR3 sequences and most-parsimonious VDJ recombination scenarios with the TCRdist pipeline. In a later analysis, every TCR beta chain was defined by the combination of its CDR3 amino acid sequence and its V-gene family, and reads without a unique V-gene family were dropped. A later analysis removed over 500 highly shared, low-generation-probability nucleotide sequences to deal with suspected cross-contamination and a sequencing artifact. For each public chain, a later analysis derived a clonal expansion index from normalized ranks of inferred template counts within each repertoire. In a later analysis, generation probabilities were computed with a VDJ recombination model fitted to out-of-frame rearrangements, and the resulting probabilities were checked against IGoR. Hypergeometric tests were used in a later analysis to score TCR-TCR, TCR-HLA and TCR-CMV co-occurrence, with a repertoire-size bias correction applied to the TCR pairs. To estimate false discovery rates, a later analysis permuted the HLA or CMV assignments 20 times. In a later analysis, co-occurring TCRs were grouped using DBSCAN, with TCRdist sequence similarity added in when clustering inside HLA-allele-positive subsets. Repertoires with fewer than 30,000 or more than 120,000 public chains were left out of co-occurrence clustering, as were four to six repertoires with anomalous nucleotide sharing. In TCRdb, the immuneACCESS table is reduced to in-frame sequences with V and J assigned. These tables do not hold every clone; where another copy was compared, an unresolved V gene accounts for under half, and the others remain unexplained. V, J and clone size were drawn from that table, and D and trimming were deduced from the DNA. The sample profile shows roughly 160,000 clones; roughly 80% of them were found once. About 2.2% of the sample rests with the top ten.

The CDR3, from cysteine to phenylalanine, totals 15 residues. Only CDR3 DNA remains: 45 bases, in frame from the first base. CDR1 MGHDK and CDR2 SYGVNS are derived from the germline V gene. V and J are trimmed by 3 bases and 6 bases, and the gene matches miss 10 bases of the junction. The research as a whole found: A later analysis found that HLA-associated TCR beta chains were more clonally expanded and had lower generation probabilities than equally common non-associated chains. An association between a missense DCLRE1C variant and V-gene and J-gene trimming of TCR beta chains was found in a later genetic analysis and replicated in an independent cohort. A further reported finding was that TCR beta sequences accurately predicted the HLA-A and HLA-B alleles for most subjects in the first cohort. Because some donors lacked HLA typing at each locus, the association tests relied only on the typed subset. Because the 87-base-pair reads could not distinguish some IMGT-functional V segments, including TRBV6-2 and TRBV6-3, those segments were excluded. In a later genetic analysis, fewer N-insertions in productive TCRs were reported among donors in an Asian-associated ancestry cluster than the approximately 670-donor mean. In an earlier analysis of 500 to 650 of the donors, most TCR beta V segments appeared in productive rearrangements about 87% or about 30% of the time, broadly matching IMGT annotations. Several of the top co-occurrence clusters appeared to be linked to parvovirus B19, influenza, CMV and Epstein-Barr virus, according to a later analysis. Only TCR beta chains were sequenced in this cohort, and the absence of alpha or paired-chain data limited detectable features. When HLA alleles, especially DR and DQ, strongly co-occurred, attributing TCR associations to individual alleles was difficult. In a later analysis, some 18,000 TCR beta sequences were associated with specific HLA alleles at a false discovery rate of 0.05. A cluster of highly shared sequence variants was judged likely to represent a technical artifact of the sequencing pipeline. According to the authors, the approach could potentially be generalized to other disease states and immunological phenotypes. In vitro tests confirmed that a few of the cytomegalovirus-associated TCR beta chains recognize cytomegalovirus antigens. A later analysis found that TCR association rates varied across HLA loci, with DRB1 alleles showing the most associated TCRs and HLA-C alleles the fewest. While some public TCRs were present in many individuals, most TCR sequences turned up only very rarely across donors. Because counts were too low, 15 to 20 rarely observed V segments, including chromosome 9 orphons, were excluded from the earlier analysis of roughly 580 of the donors. In the study, 164 TCR beta chains were listed as associated with cytomegalovirus. In both the original and validation cohorts, the classifier was reported to diagnose cytomegalovirus status with high specificity and sensitivity. Correlated functional status among segregating V segments might reflect linkage disequilibrium, but an unknown experimental factor could not be ruled out. A later analysis found that most CMV-associated TCR beta chains appeared HLA-restricted, with HLA associations seemingly driven largely by CMV exposure. For the cohort, immune exposure information was limited to CMV serostatus. Presence/absence analyses assumed roughly uniform sequencing depth across donors, an assumption that may not hold.

A note on this clone: What this receptor recognizes is not known. Per-base quality was not reported, and no clone a single base away is much larger than it.

The rearrangement joined TRBV25-1 to TRBJ1-2; 7 bases in the junction line up with TRBD1. Sequencing was performed on PBMCs. This clonotype originated in a male donor in good health and CMV-seronegative. The sequenced DNA: TGTGCCAGCAGTGATCCGGGGATACAGGGGAATGGCTACACCTTC. It translates as CASSDPGIQGNGYTF.